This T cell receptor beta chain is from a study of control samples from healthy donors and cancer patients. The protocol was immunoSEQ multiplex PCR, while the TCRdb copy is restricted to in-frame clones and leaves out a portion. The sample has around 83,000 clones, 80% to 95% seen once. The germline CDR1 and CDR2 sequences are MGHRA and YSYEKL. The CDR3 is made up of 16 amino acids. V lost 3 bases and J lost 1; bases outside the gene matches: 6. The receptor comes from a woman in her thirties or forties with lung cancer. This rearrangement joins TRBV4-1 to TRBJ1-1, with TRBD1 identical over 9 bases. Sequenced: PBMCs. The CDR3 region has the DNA TGCGCCAGCAGCCACCCGGGACAGGGTAGGAACACTGAAGCTTTCTTT. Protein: CASSHPGQGRNTEAFF.